What follows are 2 T cell receptor beta chains derived from one specimen sequenced in a study of T cells in Graves' hyperthyroidism and ophthalmopathy. RNA transcripts yielded amplified TCR beta CDR3 regions. Using the HTBI primer set, a first-round RT-PCR was run on the TCR CDR3. TCRdb fed the multiplex PCR reads into MiXCR, producing one record per CDR3 protein. Here the sample spans approximately 610,000 distinct CDR3 sequences, roughly 14% being singletons. The source material was blood. Receptor source: a woman in her 40s with Graves' ophthalmopathy.

This chain links TRBV6-1 with TRBJ1-3; no clear D. V was clipped by 7 bases and J by 1 base, with 8 bases between them. CDR1 is MNHNS and CDR2 is SASEGT in the germline V gene. This CDR3 spans 13 amino acids. The CDR3 sequence is CASTDLSGNTIYF. The CDR3 DNA reads as TGTGCCAGCACGGATTTATCTGGAAACACCATATATTTT.

This clonotype was picked up many times. Here the CDR3 reads CASSDGQGNQPQHF. DNA for the CDR3: TGTGCCAGCAGTGATGGGCAGGGGAATCAGCCCCAGCATTTT. The chain couples TRBV6-1 to TRBJ1-5, with a possible D match to TRBD1 (6 bases). Germline values: CDR1 MNHNS, CDR2 SASEGT. The CDR3 extends over 14 amino acids. V gave up 3 bases and J gave up 4 bases, with 10 bases separating them.